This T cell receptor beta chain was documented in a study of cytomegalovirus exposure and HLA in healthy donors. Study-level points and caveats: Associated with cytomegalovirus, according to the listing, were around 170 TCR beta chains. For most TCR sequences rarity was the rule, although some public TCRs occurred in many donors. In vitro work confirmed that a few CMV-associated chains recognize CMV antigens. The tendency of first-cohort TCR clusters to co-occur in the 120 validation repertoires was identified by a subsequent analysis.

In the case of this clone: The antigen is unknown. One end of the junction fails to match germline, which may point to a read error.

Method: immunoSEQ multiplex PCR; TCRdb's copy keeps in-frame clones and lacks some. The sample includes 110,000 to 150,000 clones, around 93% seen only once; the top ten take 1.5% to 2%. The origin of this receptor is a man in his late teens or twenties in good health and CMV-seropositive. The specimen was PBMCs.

CDR3 nucleotide sequence: TGTGCTAGCAGCCGGACCCGGGAGGGCGAGCAGTACTTC. This translates into CASSRTREGEQYF. The chain employs TRBV7-7 and TRBJ2-7, with TRBD2 identical over 8 bases. The CDR3 is 13 residues long. Per germline, CDR1 SSHAT and CDR2 FNYEAQ (reference sequence).